This T cell receptor (beta chain) was sequenced during a study of blood T cell repertoires in COVID-19. Study-level information: The United States, Italy and Spain supplied acute and convalescent COVID-19 samples. T cells, B-cell-depleted T cells, or PBMCs supplied cDNA or gDNA.

Clones were sequenced by immunoSEQ multiplex PCR, and TCRdb holds only the in-frame ones, with some missing. The data contain around 120,000 clones, around 79% of them singletons. CDR1 and CDR2 from the germline V gene are SGHNT and YYREEE (reference sequence). Trimming removed 3 bases at V and 0 bases at J, with 7 bases between. The CDR3 runs to 14 residues. This receptor was identified in a man in his fifties with acute or convalescent COVID-19. The chain joins TRBV5-4 to TRBJ1-3; no reliable D call. Material for sequencing was peripheral blood. The chain's CDR3 is CASSYGSSGNTIYF. The CDR3 DNA is TGTGCCAGCAGCTACGGGAGCTCTGGAAACACCATATATTTT.